The 22 T cell receptor beta chains below all came from one sample that was sequenced in a study of OX40 agonist ivuxolimab in advanced cancers. TCRdb's table, derived via immunoSEQ multiplex PCR, lists solely in-frame clones and lacks some. The table shows 5,000 to 6,500 clones, with over 55% occurring only once. The sequencing here drew on CD4+ or CD8+ T cells sorted from blood, taken in a trial of the OX40 agonist ivuxolimab. These receptors all stem from an adult with an advanced solid tumor such as melanoma, head and neck, liver or kidney cancer.

This clone has just a few counts. The chain carries TRBV9 and TRBJ2-1; no clear D. The germline V gene has CDR1 SGDLS and CDR2 YYNGEE. This CDR3 contains 12 residues. The V end lost 0 bases, the J end lost 8 bases, and 6 bases lay between the germline ends. The CDR3 region is CASSVVGDEQFF. In nucleotides, the CDR3 is TGTGCCAGCAGCGTAGTTGGAGATGAGCAGTTCTTC.

The rearrangement uses TRBV9 and TRBJ1-2; 7 bases are a match to TRBD1. This CDR3 is built from 15 residues. V shed 4 bases and J 2 bases; nucleotides not matched to a gene: 8. In germline, CDR1 is SGDLS, CDR2 YYNGEE. CDR3 DNA sequence: TGTGCCAGCAGCTCGACAGGGAGCCACAACTATGGCTACACCTTC. Its translation is CASSSTGSHNYGYTF.

The V gene is TRBV7-3, the J gene TRBJ2-5; D not resolved. This CDR3 region has 13 residues. V was trimmed by 0 bases and J by 5 bases, leaving 7 bases between them. Germline V gene sequence: CDR1 SGHTA, CDR2 FQGTGA. The CDR3 is CASSLTSGETQYF. The DNA of the CDR3 is TGTGCCAGCAGCTTAACGTCCGGGGAGACCCAGTACTTC.

This clone was seen only a few times. The chain links TRBV10-3 to TRBJ2-5, with D possibly TRBD2 on 6 matching bases. The CDR3 is 17 amino acids. Germline V lookup: CDR1 ENHRY, CDR2 SYGVKD. V lost 2 bases to trimming and J lost 1 base, with 17 bases between them. The CDR3 coding sequence is TGTGCCATCAGTGAGCGACTAGTAGGTCCCCTCCAAGAGACCCAGTACTTC. Translating gives CAISERLVGPLQETQYF.

The chain links TRBV2 to TRBJ2-1; TRBD2 agrees at 8 bases. CDR1 and CDR2 (germline): SNHLY, FYNNEI. The trim removed 5 bases at V and 0 bases at J, leaving 12 bases unmatched. This CDR3 contains 18 residues. CDR3 residues: CASSYPAGASSSYNEQFF. DNA of the CDR3: TGTGCCAGCAGTTACCCAGCGGGAGCTTCCTCCTCCTACAATGAGCAGTTCTTC.

The rearrangement joins TRBV2 to TRBJ2-4; D is perhaps TRBD2 (6 bases). Per germline, CDR1 SNHLY and CDR2 FYNNEI. The CDR3 loop spans 15 amino acids. Trimming pared 8 bases from V and 0 bases from J, leaving 14 bases between. This chain's CDR3 is CASSREDRAKNIQYF. DNA for the CDR3: TGTGCCAGCTCTAGGGAGGATCGAGCCAAAAACATTCAGTACTTC.

V usage is TRBV7-6 and J usage is TRBJ2-7, with D perhaps TRBD1 (6 bases). With 1 base removed from V and 5 bases from J, the gap between germline ends came to 15 bases. Germline CDR1 and CDR2: SGHVS and FNYEAQ. This CDR3 region has 15 residues. The CDR3, as DNA: TGTGCCAGCAGCTTAGAAGGGACACTCGATCACGAGCAGTACTTC. Translated, it gives CASSLEGTLDHEQYF.

The chain has TRBV15 and TRBJ2-1, with D unresolved. Trimming took 0 bases from V and 0 from J, leaving 6 bases between them. From germline, CDR1 is LNHNV and CDR2 YYDKDF (reference sequence). This CDR3 is 15 amino acids long. The CDR3 DNA reads TGTGCCACCAGCAGAGAACTGAACTCCTACAATGAGCAGTTCTTC. Translating it yields CATSRELNSYNEQFF.

The V and J genes are TRBV29-1 and TRBJ1-1, with unresolved D. The V end was cut by 3 bases, the J end by 5 bases, with 13 bases between. The germline V gene has CDR1 SQVTM and CDR2 ANQGSEA. The CDR3 is made up of 13 amino acids. For the CDR3, the DNA is TGCAGCGTTGAGGATGAGTCGACGACTGAAGCTTTCTTT. Its translation: CSVEDESTTEAFF.

The chain employs TRBV19 and TRBJ1-1, with 7 positions matching TRBD1. Trimming took 7 bases from V and 3 from J; bases not matched to a gene: 11. In germline, CDR1 is LNHDA, CDR2 SQIVND (reference sequence). There are 15 residues in the CDR3. Here the CDR3 reads CASTPTGVVDTEAFF. The CDR3 DNA follows: TGTGCCAGTACCCCAACAGGGGTTGTGGACACTGAAGCTTTCTTT.

The chain is built from TRBV12-5 and TRBJ2-3; no firm D call. The V end was cut by 1 base, the J end by 0 bases, with 11 bases between. This CDR3 region has 16 residues. Germline CDR1 is LGHNT and CDR2 is FRNRAP. Here the CDR3 reads CASGLDWHTSTDTQYF. CDR3 sequence (DNA): TGTGCTAGTGGTTTGGACTGGCACACTAGCACAGATACGCAGTATTTT.

The chain joins TRBV7-2 to TRBJ2-5; D might be TRBD1 (6 bases). Germline CDR1 reads SGHTA; CDR2 reads FQGNSA. This CDR3 has 17 residues. V dropped 2 bases and J dropped 4 bases, with 20 bases sitting between them. This CDR3 reads CASSLNFEQIGGETQYF. The CDR3 DNA sequence: TGTGCCAGCAGCTTAAATTTCGAACAGATAGGGGGAGAGACCCAGTACTTC.

This chain connects TRBV7-3 to TRBJ1-6; a possible D gene is TRBD1 (5 bases). V was trimmed by 5 bases and J by 7 bases, leaving 15 bases between them. The CDR3 extends over 15 amino acids. Germline loops: CDR1 SGHTA, CDR2 FQGTGA. The CDR3 spells CASSMRGGGNSPLHF. As DNA, the CDR3 is TGTGCCAGCAGCATGCGCGGGGGGGGGAATTCACCCCTCCACTTT.

The chain recombines TRBV11-1 with TRBJ1-3, with D perhaps matching TRBD1 (5 bases). The V end was cut by 1 base, the J end by 1 base, with 8 bases between. The CDR3 runs 15 residues. CDR1 and CDR2 from the germline V gene are SGHAT and FQDESV (reference sequence). The CDR3 loop reads CASSLDRTSGNTIYF. In nucleotides, the CDR3 is TGTGCCAGCAGCTTAGATCGGACATCTGGAAACACCATATATTTT.

Judged by abundance, this clone is medium-sized (0.01 to 0.1%). The rearrangement joins TRBV6-1 to TRBJ2-1, with D unclear. The CDR3 is made up of 11 amino acids. Germline V gene sequence: CDR1 MNHNS, CDR2 SASEGT. Trimming removed 3 bases from V and 6 bases from J, with 3 bases in between. The CDR3 loop is CASSEGNEQFF. CDR3 nucleotide sequence: TGTGCCAGCAGTGAGGGCAATGAGCAGTTCTTC.

This clone was seen once. The V and J genes are TRBV6-5 and TRBJ2-7; no reliable D call. The CDR3 length is 13 residues. Germline loops: CDR1 MNHEY, CDR2 SVGAGI. V was trimmed by 2 bases and J by 3 bases, leaving 8 bases between them. The CDR3 region is CASSYAAYYEQYF. CDR3 sequence (DNA): TGTGCCAGCAGTTACGCGGCTTACTACGAGCAGTACTTC.

The table lists this clone with a few counts. This chain links TRBV9 with TRBJ1-1; D is unresolved. CDR1 and CDR2 (germline): SGDLS, YYNGEE. V was clipped by 0 bases and J by 3 bases, with 6 bases between them. This CDR3 is built from 13 residues. The CDR3 bases are TGTGCCAGCAGCGTAGGTGGGTACACTGAAGCTTTCTTT. It is translated as CASSVGGYTEAFF.

The table lists this clone with a few counts. The rearrangement links TRBV7-2 to TRBJ2-7; TRBD1 aligns across 8 bases. Germline V lookup: CDR1 SGHTA, CDR2 FQGNSA. Unmatched junction bases numbered 7, after V lost 4 bases and J lost 5 bases. The CDR3 runs 14 residues. Written as DNA, the CDR3 is TGTGCCAGCAGCTCATCAGGGGGCCGCGACGAGCAGTACTTC. The encoded protein is CASSSSGGRDEQYF.

This clone was seen just once. This chain links TRBV4-3 with TRBJ2-1; TRBD2 matches at 9 bases. V lost 0 bases and J lost 9; bases outside the gene matches: 12. The CDR3 spans 17 residues. CDR1 is LGHNA and CDR2 is YSLEER in the germline V gene. CDR3 nucleotides: TGCGCCAGCAGCCAAGATTCGAGCGGGAGGTTCATTCTTGAGCAGTTCTTC. Its protein product is CASSQDSSGRFILEQFF.

This clone was picked up one time. The chain couples TRBV11-2 to TRBJ2-2; TRBD2 might be the D (7 bases). V was cut by 0 bases and J by 2 bases, with 13 bases left in between. Germline V CDR1 and CDR2: SGHAT, FQNNGV. The CDR3 length is 17 residues. As DNA, the CDR3 is TGTGCCAGCAGCTTAGATCTAGGGGGGGCTAACACCGGGGAGCTGTTTTTT. Translated, it gives CASSLDLGGANTGELFF.

This sequence joins TRBV27 and TRBJ1-2; 8 bases align to TRBD1. The CDR3 runs 14 residues. J gave up 11 bases and V 2 bases, and 10 bases lay outside the gene matches. Germline CDR1 reads MNHEY; CDR2 reads SMNVEV (reference sequence). CDR3: CASSLNPGQVGYTF. The CDR3 DNA sequence: TGTGCCAGCAGTTTAAACCCGGGACAGGTTGGTTACACCTTC.

This clone showed up many times. The genes are TRBV29-1 and TRBJ1-5; D perhaps matches TRBD1 (5 bases). Germline assignment: CDR1 SQVTM and CDR2 ANQGSEA. The CDR3 is made up of 14 amino acids. Deletions cut 5 bases from V and 0 bases from J, with 11 bases between. The CDR3 loop reads CSVWGGASNQPQHF. CDR3 DNA: TGCAGCGTTTGGGGGGGAGCTAGCAATCAGCCCCAGCATTTT.